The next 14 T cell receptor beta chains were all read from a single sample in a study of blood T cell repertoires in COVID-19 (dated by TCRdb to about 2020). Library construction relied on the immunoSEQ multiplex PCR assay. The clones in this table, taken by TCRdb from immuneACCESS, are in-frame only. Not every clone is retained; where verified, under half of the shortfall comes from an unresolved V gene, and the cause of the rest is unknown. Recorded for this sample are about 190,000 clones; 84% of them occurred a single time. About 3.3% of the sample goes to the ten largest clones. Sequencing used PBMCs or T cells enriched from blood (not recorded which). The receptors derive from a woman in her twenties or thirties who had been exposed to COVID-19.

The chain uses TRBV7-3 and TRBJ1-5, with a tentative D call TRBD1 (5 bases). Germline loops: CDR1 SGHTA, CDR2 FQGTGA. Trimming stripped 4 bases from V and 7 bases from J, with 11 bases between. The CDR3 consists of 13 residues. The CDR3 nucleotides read TGTGCCAGCAGCTCGACCCGGGGGCAGCCCCAGCATTTT. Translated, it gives CASSSTRGQPQHF.

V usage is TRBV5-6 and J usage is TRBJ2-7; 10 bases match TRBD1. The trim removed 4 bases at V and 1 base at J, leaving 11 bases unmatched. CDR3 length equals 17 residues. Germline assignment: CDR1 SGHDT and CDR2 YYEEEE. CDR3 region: CASSPGRDRGHSYEQYF. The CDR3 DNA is TGTGCCAGCAGCCCTGGTCGAGACAGGGGGCATTCCTACGAGCAGTACTTC. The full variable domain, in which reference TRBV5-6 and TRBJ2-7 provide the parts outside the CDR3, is DAGVTQSPTHLIKTRGQQVTLRCSPKSGHDTVSWYQQALGQGPQFIFQYYEEEERQRGNFPDRFSGHQFPNYSSELNVNALLLGDSALYLCASSPGRDRGHSYEQYFGPGTRLTVT.

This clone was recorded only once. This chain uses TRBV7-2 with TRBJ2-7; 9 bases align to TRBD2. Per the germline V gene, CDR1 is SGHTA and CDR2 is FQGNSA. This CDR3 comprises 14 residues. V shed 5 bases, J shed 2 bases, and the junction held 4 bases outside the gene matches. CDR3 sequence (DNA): TGTGCCAGCAGCGGGACTAGCCACCCCTACGAGCAGTACTTC. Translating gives CASSGTSHPYEQYF.

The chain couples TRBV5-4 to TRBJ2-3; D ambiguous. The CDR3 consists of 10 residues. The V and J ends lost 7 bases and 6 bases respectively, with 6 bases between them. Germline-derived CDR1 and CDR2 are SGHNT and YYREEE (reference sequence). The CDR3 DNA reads TGTGCCAGCCCCCCTGATACGCAGTATTTT. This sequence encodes CASPPDTQYF. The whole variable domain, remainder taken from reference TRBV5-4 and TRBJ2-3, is ETGVTQSPTHLIKTRGQQVTLRCSSQSGHNTVSWYQQALGQGPQFIFQYYREEENGRGNFPPRFSGLQFPNYSSELNVNALELDDSALYLCASPPDTQYFGPGTRLTVL.

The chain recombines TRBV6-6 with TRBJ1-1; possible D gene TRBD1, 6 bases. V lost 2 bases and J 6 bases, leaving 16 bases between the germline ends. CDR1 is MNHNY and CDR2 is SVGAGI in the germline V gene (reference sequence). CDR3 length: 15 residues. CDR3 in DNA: TGTGCCAGCAGTTACCAGACAGGCCCCCGGGCTGAAGCTTTCTTT. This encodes CASSYQTGPRAEAFF.

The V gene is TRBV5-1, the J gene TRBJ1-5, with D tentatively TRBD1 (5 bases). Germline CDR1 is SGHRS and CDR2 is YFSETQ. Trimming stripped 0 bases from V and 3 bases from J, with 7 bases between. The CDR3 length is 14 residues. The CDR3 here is CASSLEGFNQPQHF. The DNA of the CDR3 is TGCGCCAGCAGCTTGGAGGGGTTCAATCAGCCCCAGCATTTT.

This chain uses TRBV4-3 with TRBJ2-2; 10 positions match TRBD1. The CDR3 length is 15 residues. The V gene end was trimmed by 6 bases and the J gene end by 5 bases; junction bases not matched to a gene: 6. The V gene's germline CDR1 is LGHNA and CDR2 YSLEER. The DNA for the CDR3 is TGCGCCAGCAGTCCCGGGACAGGGGTAACCGGGGAGCTGTTTTTT. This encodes CASSPGTGVTGELFF.

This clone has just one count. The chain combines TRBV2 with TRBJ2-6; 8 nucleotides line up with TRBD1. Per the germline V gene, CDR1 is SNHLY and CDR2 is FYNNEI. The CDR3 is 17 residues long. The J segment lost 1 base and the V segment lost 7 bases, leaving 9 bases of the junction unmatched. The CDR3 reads CASKAAGGRSGANVLTF. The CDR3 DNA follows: TGTGCCAGCAAAGCCGCAGGGGGCAGATCTGGGGCCAACGTCCTGACTTTC.

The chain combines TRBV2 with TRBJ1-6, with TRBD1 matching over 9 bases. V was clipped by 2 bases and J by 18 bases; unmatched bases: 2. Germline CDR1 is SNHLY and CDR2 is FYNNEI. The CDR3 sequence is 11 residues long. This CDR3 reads CASSEPGQGHF. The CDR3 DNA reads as TGTGCCAGCAGTGAACCGGGACAGGGCCACTTT.

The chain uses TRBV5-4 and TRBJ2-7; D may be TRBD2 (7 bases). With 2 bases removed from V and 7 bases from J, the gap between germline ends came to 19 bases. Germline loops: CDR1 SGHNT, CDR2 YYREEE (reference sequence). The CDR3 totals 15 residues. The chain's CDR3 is CASSFDSRGGGEQYF. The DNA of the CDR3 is TGTGCCAGCAGCTTTGACTCGCGGGGAGGGGGGGAGCAGTACTTC.

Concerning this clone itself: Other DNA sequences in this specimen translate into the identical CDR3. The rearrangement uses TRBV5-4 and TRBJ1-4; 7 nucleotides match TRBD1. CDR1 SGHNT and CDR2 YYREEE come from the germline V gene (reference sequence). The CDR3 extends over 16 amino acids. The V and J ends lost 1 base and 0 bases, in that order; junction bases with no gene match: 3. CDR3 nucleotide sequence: TGTGCCAGCAGCTTGACAGGGGATGCAACTAATGAAAAACTGTTTTTT. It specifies CASSLTGDATNEKLFF.

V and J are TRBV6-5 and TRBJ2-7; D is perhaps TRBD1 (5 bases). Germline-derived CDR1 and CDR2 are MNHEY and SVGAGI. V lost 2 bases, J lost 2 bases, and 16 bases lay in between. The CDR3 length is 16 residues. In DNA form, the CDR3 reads TGTGCCAGCAGTTACAATCAAGGGGCTCCCCCCTACGAGCAGTACTTC. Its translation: CASSYNQGAPPYEQYF.

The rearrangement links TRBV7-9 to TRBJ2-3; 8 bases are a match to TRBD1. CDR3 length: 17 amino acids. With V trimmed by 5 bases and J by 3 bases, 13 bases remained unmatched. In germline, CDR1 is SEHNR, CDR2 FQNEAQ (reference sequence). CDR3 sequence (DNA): TGTGCCAGCAGCATTTTTGGGCTAACAGGGGGAACAGATACGCAGTATTTT. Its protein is CASSIFGLTGGTDTQYF.

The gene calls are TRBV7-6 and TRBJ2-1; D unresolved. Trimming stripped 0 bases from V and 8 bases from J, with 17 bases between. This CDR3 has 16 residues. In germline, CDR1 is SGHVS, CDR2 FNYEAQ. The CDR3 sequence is CASSLAYAPPVDEQFF. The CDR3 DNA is TGTGCCAGCAGCTTAGCTTACGCCCCCCCGGTGGATGAGCAGTTCTTC.